A single sample gave rise to the 2 T cell receptor beta chains below, sequenced in a study of T cell responses to AZD1222 COVID-19 vaccine. Clones were read by immunoSEQ multiplex PCR, and TCRdb kept only the in-frame ones, dropping some. The sample lists roughly 140,000 clones, around nine tenths occurring once. The material sequenced was peripheral blood, taken on day 0 of AZD1222 vaccination. The receptors originated from an adult in good health.

This chain connects TRBV19 to TRBJ2-7; 7 bases agree with TRBD2. The CDR3 consists of 14 residues. CDR1 LNHDA and CDR2 SQIVND come from the germline V gene (reference sequence). With V trimmed by 3 bases and J by 2 bases, 4 bases remained unmatched. DNA for the CDR3: TGTGCCAGTAGTATGAGCGGGGTTACCTACGAGCAGTACTTC. Translated: CASSMSGVTYEQYF. Looking up the rest from reference TRBV19 and TRBJ2-7 gives the full variable domain: DGGITQSPKYLFRKEGQNVTLSCEQNLNHDAMYWYRQDPGQGLRLIYYSQIVNDFQKGDIAEGYSVSREKKESFPLTVTSAQKNPTAFYLCASSMSGVTYEQYFGPGTRLTVT.

J is TRBJ1-1 and V is TRBV9, with 9 bases aligning to TRBD1. V trimming: 0 bases; J trimming: 8 bases; junction bases outside the gene matches: 2. This CDR3 contains 13 residues. The germline V gene has CDR1 SGDLS and CDR2 YYNGEE. The CDR3 region is CASSVGGTGEAFF. The CDR3 nucleotides are TGTGCCAGCAGCGTAGGGGGGACAGGGGAAGCTTTCTTT.